The TCR beta chain under discussion was sequenced for a study of sequential checkpoint blockade in melanoma (dated by TCRdb to between 2019 and 2020). Regarding the study in general: In a 1:1 randomization, patients received either first-line nivolumab then ipilimumab (arm A) or ipilimumab then nivolumab (arm B). Twenty-two patients had matched tumor biopsies taken before treatment and at week 13, after single-agent nivolumab (arm A) or ipilimumab (arm B). Maintenance nivolumab was given following each of the two trial sequences. In around 80% of the matched pre- and post-treatment tumor biopsy pairs, both biopsies came from the same lesion. DNA from approximately 91 melanoma tumor samples collected before treatment underwent TCRbeta immunosequencing. The paper as a whole reports these results and caveats: Tumor T-cell fraction and clonality were correlated with PD-L1 staining and CD8+ T-cell counts, but not with mutational load. Patients with increases in tumor T-cell fraction and clonality by week 13 were approximately 30 times more likely to achieve clinical benefit. Larger, independent patient cohorts are needed to validate the response-prediction model that combines TCR metrics and mutation burden. Small sample sizes and reduced statistical power limited the analyses of tumor T-cell fraction within each arm. Among patients in arm A, the nivolumab-first arm, pretreatment tumor TIL clonality was associated with response (P = .04).

On this clone: The clone's antigen remains unknown. No per-base quality is available; no much larger clone lies one base away.

The CDR3 runs 15 residues from the cysteine to the phenylalanine. Only CDR3 DNA remains: 45 bases, in frame from the first base. V and J are truncated by 5 bases and 0 bases respectively, leaving an intervening sequence of 11 bases. CDR1 and CDR2 were assigned from the germline V gene as MNHGY and SAAAGT. The immunoSEQ Assay was used to immunosequence TCRbeta CDR3 regions from genomic DNA. Genomic DNA was amplified by bias-controlled multiplex PCR before high-throughput sequencing. Per the source publication's procedure: To quantify the absolute abundance of each unique TCRbeta CDR3 region, the sequences were collapsed and filtered. Clonality was defined as 1 minus Pielou's evenness and was calculated using productive rearrangements only. To compute tumor T-cell fraction, TCRbeta template counts were normalized to usable DNA, with usable DNA estimated from several housekeeping genes. A previously published method was used to identify clones whose frequencies were significantly greater in on-treatment samples than in baseline samples. TCRdb took this table from immuneACCESS and kept in-frame rearrangements with V and J called. Such tables lack part of the clones; where checked against another copy, unresolved V genes explain under half of the gap, and the rest is unexplained. The D gene and trimming were derived from the DNA, and the V and J assignments and clone size from that table. For this sample there are around 2,400 clones; roughly a fifth appear just once. The ten largest clonotypes hold 15% to 20% of the sample.

In the paper's terms, the treatment or condition label means: randomized to nivolumab then ipilimumab (arm A) or the reverse (arm B). No trial patient had received prior DNA-damaging chemotherapy. Samples came from patients with melanoma in CheckMate 064, a randomized, open-label phase II trial of sequential checkpoint blockade. Tumor TCR sequencing used genomic DNA from formalin-fixed paraffin-embedded (FFPE) tissue samples. This TCR came from a human donor with melanoma. The specimen was tumor tissue (inferred from file names), collected from a patient given nivolumab and ipilimumab in sequence. The sequence joins TRBV6-8 to TRBJ2-1; a weak D assignment points to TRBD2 (6 bases agree). The DNA is as follows: TGTGCCAGCAGTGCCGGGACTCTCTCCTACAATGAGCAGTTCTTC. This gives the protein CASSAGTLSYNEQFF.